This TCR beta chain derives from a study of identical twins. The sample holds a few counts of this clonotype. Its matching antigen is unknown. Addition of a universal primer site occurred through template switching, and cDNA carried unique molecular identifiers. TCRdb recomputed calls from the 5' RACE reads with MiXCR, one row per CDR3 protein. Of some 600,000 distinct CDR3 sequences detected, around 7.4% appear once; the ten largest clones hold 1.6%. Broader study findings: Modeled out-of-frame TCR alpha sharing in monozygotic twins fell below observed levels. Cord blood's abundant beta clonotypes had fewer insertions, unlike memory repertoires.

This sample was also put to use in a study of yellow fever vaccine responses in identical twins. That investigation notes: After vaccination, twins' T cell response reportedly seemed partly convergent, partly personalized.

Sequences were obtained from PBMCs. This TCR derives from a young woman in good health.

DNA of the CDR3: TGCAGCGTTGGCCCCTCGACAGGGTCGGACACTGAAGCTTTCTTT. As protein: CSVGPSTGSDTEAFF. The chain joins TRBV29-1 to TRBJ1-1; 7 nucleotides match TRBD1. Germline CDR1 is SQVTM and CDR2 is ANQGSEA. V gave up 4 bases and J gave up 3 bases; unmatched junction bases: 11. The CDR3 contains 15 residues.